This T cell receptor (beta chain) was sequenced for a study of blood T cell repertoires in COVID-19. Study-level information: Acute-phase and convalescent COVID-19 samples originated in the United States, Italy and Spain. PBMCs, B-cell-depleted T cells, or T cells provided the cDNA or gDNA that made up the material.

TCRdb's copy holds only in-frame clones and misses some; the assay was immunoSEQ multiplex PCR. This sample has roughly 300,000 clones, with just over 85% found just once. Allocation to cohorts depended on clinical history reported by the participants. In Cohort 3, a recovered donor had either two negative PCRs, clearance, or symptom resolution. The clonotype originates from a man aged 30-40 years who had recovered from COVID-19. Specimen: PBMCs or T cells enriched from blood (not recorded which).

CDR3 coding DNA: TGTGCCACCAGTGATAGCGGGACAGGGAGCCCTACGCAGTATTTT. Protein: CATSDSGTGSPTQYF. The V call is TRBV24-1, the J call TRBJ2-3, with TRBD1 matching over 9 bases. Germline CDR1 KGHDR, CDR2 SFDVKD. The CDR3 loop spans 15 amino acids. The J segment lost 8 bases and the V segment lost 3 bases, leaving 8 bases of the junction unmatched.